These 29 T cell receptor beta chains originate from one sample sequenced in a study of blood T cells in healthy people across ages. A second roughly 6 to 11 cycle PCR used barcoded and J-beta primers. TCRdb recomputed calls from the 5' RACE reads with MiXCR, one row per CDR3 protein. This repertoire shows approximately 800,000 distinct CDR3 sequences, more than 55% found once; its top ten account for roughly 25%. Sequencing was performed on blood. All receptors come from a man between 40 and 49 years old in good health.

Details on this clonotype: The junction departs from the called germline gene at one end, perhaps through a read error. The rearrangement joins TRBV7-7 to TRBJ2-1; D gene ambiguous. Looked up from germline, CDR1 is SSHAT and CDR2 is FNYEAQ (reference sequence). The CDR3 spans 14 residues. The CDR3 reads CASSLGGQFHEQFF. Written as DNA, the CDR3 is TGTGCTAGCAGCTTAGGCGGTCAGTTCCATGAGCAGTTCTTC.

This CDR3 is CSANGNIAASYEQYF. DNA for the CDR3: TGCAGTGCAAACGGGAACATAGCGGCAAGCTACGAGCAGTACTTC. V and J are TRBV20-1 and TRBJ2-7; a possible D gene is TRBD2 (6 bases). This CDR3 is built from 15 residues. Germline CDR1 reads DFQATT; CDR2 reads SNEGSKA (reference sequence). V shed 6 bases and J shed 3 bases, with 21 bases lying between them.

Only a few counts were recorded for this clonotype. The rearrangement uses TRBV4-3 and TRBJ2-7; TRBD2 is a possible D gene (5 bases). Germline loops: CDR1 LGHNA, CDR2 YSLEER. V dropped 0 bases and J dropped 3 bases, with 12 bases sitting between them. This CDR3 comprises 15 residues. The CDR3 sequence is CASSQDNPGGYEQYF. DNA of the CDR3: TGCGCCAGCAGCCAAGATAACCCCGGAGGCTACGAGCAGTACTTC.

The genes are TRBV27 and TRBJ2-7; TRBD1 aligns across 8 bases. Germline V gene sequence: CDR1 MNHEY, CDR2 SMNVEV (reference sequence). J lost 4 bases, V lost 5 bases, and 7 bases had no gene match. The CDR3 extends over 14 amino acids. CDR3 sequence: CASSKRNRGYEQYF. The CDR3 coding sequence is TGTGCCAGCAGTAAAAGAAACAGGGGGTACGAGCAGTACTTC.

The chain joins TRBV28 to TRBJ2-2; 10 nucleotides align to TRBD2. The trim removed 6 bases at V and 2 bases at J, leaving 9 bases unmatched. The CDR3 is 17 amino acids. The V gene's germline CDR1 is MDHEN and CDR2 SYDVKM. CDR3 residues: CASRPGLADRNTGELFF. The DNA of the CDR3 is TGTGCCAGCAGGCCCGGACTAGCGGACCGTAACACCGGGGAGCTGTTTTTT.

The chain carries TRBV20-1 and TRBJ2-1; D might be TRBD2 (6 bases). Trimming cost V 4 bases and J 7 bases, with 17 bases left between them. The CDR3 totals 14 residues. Germline CDR1 is DFQATT and CDR2 is SNEGSKA (reference sequence). CDR3: CSANPVVSGNEQFF. The CDR3 DNA sequence: TGCAGTGCTAATCCCGTCGTGAGCGGGAATGAGCAGTTCTTC.

This chain links TRBV9 with TRBJ2-3, with 7 bases identical to TRBD2. The CDR3 runs to 17 residues. V gave up 0 bases and J gave up 2 bases; unmatched junction bases: 9. The germline V gene encodes CDR1 SGDLS and CDR2 YYNGEE. The CDR3 region is CASSVGISGPTTDTQYF. The CDR3 nucleotides read TGTGCCAGCAGCGTAGGGATTAGCGGGCCTACCACAGATACGCAGTATTTT. Combining the CDR3 with reference TRBV9 and TRBJ2-3 gives the whole variable domain DSGVTQTPKHLITATGQRVTLRCSPRSGDLSVYWYQQSLDQGLQFLIQYYNGEERAKGNILERFSAQQFPDLHSELNLSSLELGDSALYFCASSVGISGPTTDTQYFGPGTRLTVL.

This chain uses TRBV2 with TRBJ2-4; D possibly matches TRBD1 or TRBD2 (6 bases each). The J call may be incorrect, as the DNA end agrees better with TRBJ2-7. Germline-derived CDR1 and CDR2 are SNHLY and FYNNEI. The CDR3 loop spans 15 amino acids. CDR3 DNA sequence: TGTGCCAGCAGTGAAGCGCGGGGACACCACTACGAGCAGTACTTC. Amino acids: CASSEARGHHYEQYF.

The V call is TRBV28, the J call TRBJ2-1; D possibly corresponds to TRBD2 (5 bases). The CDR3 extends over 14 amino acids. V was pared by 6 bases and J by 0 bases, with 9 bases between. Germline CDR1 MDHEN, CDR2 SYDVKM. CDR3 sequence: CASRNSDSYNEQFF. The CDR3 nucleotides are TGTGCCAGCAGGAATAGCGACTCCTACAATGAGCAGTTCTTC.

The genes are TRBV7-2 and TRBJ2-1; maybe TRBD1 (6 bases). Between the trimmed V and J ends, which lost 5 bases and 7 bases, there was a span of 24 bases. There are 17 residues in the CDR3. In germline, CDR1 is SGHTA, CDR2 FQGNSA. DNA for the CDR3: TGTGCCAGCAGCGTATTCCCCACAGGGTCCCCATCAAATGAGCAGTTCTTC. This translates into CASSVFPTGSPSNEQFF.

The gene calls are TRBV6-5 and TRBJ2-3; 8 nucleotides agree with TRBD1. This CDR3 comprises 14 residues. In germline, CDR1 is MNHEY, CDR2 SVGAGI. V was clipped by 6 bases and J by 5 bases; unmatched bases: 7. The CDR3 here is CASRLTGGIDTQYF. In DNA form, the CDR3 reads TGTGCCAGCAGACTTACAGGGGGGATAGATACGCAGTATTTT.

This clonotype was recorded a few times. This chain connects TRBV27 to TRBJ2-5; possibly TRBD1 for D (6 bases). V dropped 5 bases and J dropped 2 bases, with 15 bases sitting between them. The length of the CDR3 is 15 residues. Germline V gene sequence: CDR1 MNHEY, CDR2 SMNVEV (reference sequence). This CDR3 reads CASSPQQGRQETQYF. The CDR3 DNA reads as TGTGCCAGCAGTCCACAACAGGGTCGGCAAGAGACCCAGTACTTC.

The chain couples TRBV14 to TRBJ2-5; D unresolved. CDR1 is SGHDN, CDR2 FVKESK, per germline. V lost 0 bases, J lost 2 bases, and 16 bases lay in between. This CDR3 comprises 17 residues. The CDR3, as DNA: TGTGCCAGCAGCCAAGATGGGCGACTCGAGGCGCAAGAGACCCAGTACTTC. Translation gives CASSQDGRLEAQETQYF.

The V gene is TRBV20-1, the J gene TRBJ1-1; 7 bases are shared with TRBD1. Trimming cost V 6 bases and J 4 bases; bases outside gene matches: 8. The CDR3 spans 13 residues. Germline-derived CDR1 and CDR2 are DFQATT and SNEGSKA (reference sequence). The CDR3 DNA reads as TGCAGTGCCCCCCGCCCAGGGGGCACTGAAGCTTTCTTT. This codes for CSAPRPGGTEAFF.

The gene calls are TRBV6-5 and TRBJ2-5, with D possibly TRBD1 on 6 matching bases. The CDR3 loop spans 15 amino acids. Trimming removed 5 bases from V and 0 bases from J, with 13 bases in between. CDR1 is MNHEY and CDR2 is SVGAGI in the germline V gene. DNA for the CDR3: TGTGCCAGCAGTACCTATTACAGGGACCAAGAGACCCAGTACTTC. Its translation: CASSTYYRDQETQYF.

V usage is TRBV27 and J usage is TRBJ2-6, with 9 bases that match TRBD1. Looked up from germline, CDR1 is MNHEY and CDR2 is SMNVEV (reference sequence). After removal of 3 bases from V and 1 base from J, the junction contained 10 bases not matched to a gene. The CDR3 extends over 19 amino acids. The CDR3 DNA follows: TGTGCCAGCAGTTTTGACTACGGGACAGGGTTTTCTGGGGCCAACGTCCTGACTTTC. It specifies CASSFDYGTGFSGANVLTF.

In DNA form, the CDR3 reads TGTGCCAGCTCGGCAGGGTTCGGGGAGACCCAGTACTTC. Amino acid sequence: CASSAGFGETQYF. J is TRBJ2-5 and V is TRBV18, with D maybe TRBD1 (5 bases). The V and J ends lost 6 bases and 5 bases respectively, with 13 bases between them. This CDR3 region has 13 residues. CDR1 is KGHSH and CDR2 is LQKENI in the germline V gene.

The chain is built from TRBV6-2 or TRBV6-3 and TRBJ2-3; the match to TRBD2 covers 9 bases. Trimming cost V 6 bases and J 14 bases; bases outside gene matches: 15. Per germline, CDR1 MNHEY and CDR2 SVGEGT. The CDR3 spans 14 residues. CDR3 sequence: CASSGPNAGTSLYF. The CDR3 nucleotides read TGTGCCAGCAGCGGACCCAACGCCGGGACTAGCTTGTATTTT.

The chain combines TRBV29-1 with TRBJ2-3; D unresolved. Looked up from germline, CDR1 is SQVTM and CDR2 is ANQGSEA. V lost 3 bases, J lost 3 bases, and 4 bases lay in between. The CDR3 consists of 11 residues. CDR3 amino acids: CSVDFTDTQYF. As DNA, the CDR3 is TGCAGCGTTGATTTTACAGATACGCAGTATTTT.

The rearrangement links TRBV20-1 to TRBJ2-4; D may correspond to TRBD1 or TRBD2 (5 bases each). Trimming removed 4 bases at V and 8 bases at J, with 15 bases between. Looked up from germline, CDR1 is DFQATT and CDR2 is SNEGSKA (reference sequence). There are 13 residues in the CDR3. CDR3 DNA: TGCAGTGCTAAGCTCGTGGGGGTTGACATTCAGTACTTC. Protein: CSAKLVGVDIQYF.

This clonotype was counted between two and nine times. This chain links TRBV4-3 with TRBJ2-7; 8 nucleotides agree with TRBD1. V lost 3 bases to trimming and J lost 5 bases; unmatched junction nucleotides: 6. The germline CDR1 and CDR2 sequences are LGHNA and YSLEER. The CDR3 totals 14 residues. The CDR3 region has the DNA TGCGCCAGCAGCCAGCAGGGGGCTTTGGACGAGCAGTACTTC. This translates into CASSQQGALDEQYF.

This chain joins TRBV20-1 and TRBJ2-1; 10 nucleotides agree with TRBD1. J was trimmed by 9 bases and V by 5 bases; bases with no gene match: 13. CDR3 length: 15 amino acids. Germline CDR1 reads DFQATT; CDR2 reads SNEGSKA (reference sequence). The CDR3 region is CSAPATGGFFGEQFF. The CDR3 DNA reads as TGCAGTGCTCCAGCGACAGGGGGCTTTTTTGGTGAGCAGTTCTTC.

The CDR3 sequence: CSASSGSGGYEQYF. The DNA of the CDR3 is TGCAGTGCCTCGTCAGGTTCGGGAGGATACGAGCAGTACTTC. The V call is TRBV20-1, the J call TRBJ2-5, with 7 bases aligning to TRBD2. Near its end, the DNA agrees better with TRBJ2-7, so the J call may be wrong. Per germline, CDR1 DFQATT and CDR2 SNEGSKA (reference sequence). The CDR3 runs to 14 residues.

V and J are TRBV10-2 and TRBJ1-1; D ambiguous. CDR3 length equals 12 residues. V was trimmed by 6 bases and J by 3 bases, leaving 8 bases between them. Germline V lookup: CDR1 WSHSY, CDR2 SAAADI. Here the CDR3 reads CASRGLDTEAFF. Here the CDR3 DNA reads TGCGCCAGCAGGGGCCTCGACACTGAAGCTTTCTTT.

This chain uses TRBV2 with TRBJ2-7; D gene ambiguous. This CDR3 contains 12 residues. Germline V gene data show CDR1 as SNHLY and CDR2 as FYNNEI. Trimming shortened V by 7 bases and J by 0 bases, and 7 bases separated the two germline ends. This chain's CDR3 is CASIVNSYEQYF. CDR3 sequence (DNA): TGTGCCAGCATTGTCAACTCCTACGAGCAGTACTTC. Using reference TRBV2 and TRBJ2-7 for the parts outside the CDR3, the full variable domain is EPEVTQTPSHQVTQMGQEVILRCVPISNHLYFYWYRQILGQKVEFLVSFYNNEISEKSEIFDDQFSVERPDGSNFTLKIRSTKLEDSAMYFCASIVNSYEQYFGPGTRLTVT.

The V and J genes are TRBV28 and TRBJ2-7, with D uncertain. This CDR3 has 15 residues. The V gene lost 3 bases and the J gene lost 0 bases, with 12 bases spanning the gap. The germline V gene encodes CDR1 MDHEN and CDR2 SYDVKM. CDR3 sequence: CASSFLAGFSYEQYF. DNA of the CDR3: TGTGCCAGCAGTTTCCTGGCCGGCTTCTCCTACGAGCAGTACTTC.

J is TRBJ2-1 and V is TRBV6-1, with TRBD2 matching 14 bases. This CDR3 is built from 14 residues. Germline trimming cut 6 bases from V and 8 bases from J; bases unmatched to any gene: 3. CDR1 MNHNS and CDR2 SASEGT come from the germline V gene. The CDR3 DNA reads as TGTGCCAGCAGCCGACTAGCGGGGGGGGATGAGCAGTTCTTC. Amino acid sequence: CASSRLAGGDEQFF.

This clonotype showed up just once. The J gene is TRBJ2-6, the V gene TRBV25-1, with 9 nucleotides matching TRBD1. This CDR3 is built from 16 residues. In germline, CDR1 is MGHDK, CDR2 SYGVNS. V shed 3 bases, J shed 4 bases, and the junction held 4 bases outside the gene matches. Written as DNA, the CDR3 is TGTGCCAGCAGTGAGACAGGGGGATGGGGGGCCAACGTCCTGACTTTC. Translated: CASSETGGWGANVLTF.

This clonotype occurred a few times. The gene calls are TRBV5-1 and TRBJ1-5; the D is unclear. The CDR3 has 13 amino acids. The V gene's germline CDR1 is SGHRS and CDR2 YFSETQ. V was cut by 2 bases and J by 5 bases, with 8 bases left in between. The CDR3 sequence: CASSFSYDQPQHF. For the CDR3, the DNA is TGCGCCAGCAGCTTTTCTTATGATCAGCCCCAGCATTTT.